Listed below are T cell receptor beta chains from one sample, sequenced in a study of T cell repertoires in cytomegalovirus infection. Each CDR3 protein is one row after TCRdb ran MiXCR on the reads. This table has roughly 920,000 distinct CDR3 sequences, 31% appearing once. No antigens are known for them. The specimen was cultured CD8+ T cells from PBMCs, collected from culture after CMV antigen stimulation. These receptors were collected from a human donor in good health (CMV status not recorded). Some clones in this sample may be carry-over from other donors' samples. Each CDR3 is given with its conserved first and last residue. A D gene is named only where the DNA matches it firmly. Clone size is shown for a subset of rows, as once, few, many or a class of expanded clone.

v_gene: TRBV5-8; abundance: few; j_gene: TRBJ1-5; d_gene: .; CDR3nt: TGTGCCAGCAGCTTGGAATACGGGGACGGCAATCAGCCCCAGCATTTT; CDR3aa: CASSLEYGDGNQPQHF
v_gene: TRBV9; abundance: .; j_gene: TRBJ1-1; d_gene: TRBD1; CDR3nt: TGTGCCAGCAGCCCGGTGACAGGGGGCTTCACTGAAGCTTTCTTT; CDR3aa: CASSPVTGGFTEAFF
v_gene: TRBV7-6; abundance: many; j_gene: TRBJ2-2; d_gene: .; CDR3nt: TGTGCCAGCAGCCCTCGTCGCACCAACACCGGGGAGCTGTTTTTT; CDR3aa: CASSPRRTNTGELFF
v_gene: TRBV27; abundance: many; j_gene: TRBJ2-5; d_gene: .; CDR3nt: TGTGCCAGCAGTTTAACGGGGACCCCCGAGACCCAGTACTTC; CDR3aa: CASSLTGTPETQYF
v_gene: TRBV15; abundance: .; j_gene: TRBJ2-2; d_gene: .; CDR3nt: TGTGCCACCAGCAGAGATCGGAGTCCAACCGGGGAGCTGTTTTTT; CDR3aa: CATSRDRSPTGELFF
v_gene: TRBV9; abundance: .; j_gene: TRBJ2-5; d_gene: .; CDR3nt: TGTGCCAGCAGCGTAGAGCCGGGGGCGACCGAGACCCAGTACTTC; CDR3aa: CASSVEPGATETQYF
v_gene: TRBV15; abundance: few; j_gene: TRBJ1-3; d_gene: .; CDR3nt: TGTGCCACCAGCAGAGATCGTCCGGGGCGGAAGACGGACACCATATATTTT; CDR3aa: CATSRDRPGRKTDTIYF
v_gene: TRBV7-6; abundance: .; j_gene: TRBJ2-5; d_gene: TRBD2; CDR3nt: TGTGCCAGCAGCTATGCTAGCGGGGGGATGGAGACCCAGTACTTC; CDR3aa: CASSYASGGMETQYF
v_gene: TRBV11-2; abundance: .; j_gene: TRBJ2-4; d_gene: .; CDR3nt: TGTGCCAGCAGCCCCCCTGTGGAGCGAGCCAAAAACATTCAGTACTTC; CDR3aa: CASSPPVERAKNIQYF
v_gene: TRBV6-5; abundance: .; j_gene: TRBJ2-3; d_gene: TRBD2; CDR3nt: TGTGCCAGCAGCTCGGGACTAGCGGGGGCCGCTAGCACAGATACGCAGTATTTT; CDR3aa: CASSSGLAGAASTDTQYF
v_gene: TRBV2; abundance: few; j_gene: TRBJ1-6; d_gene: .; CDR3nt: TGTGCCAGCATGGCGGGCTCCTATAATTCACCCCTCCACTTT; CDR3aa: CASMAGSYNSPLHF
v_gene: TRBV4-1; abundance: .; j_gene: TRBJ2-7; d_gene: .; CDR3nt: TGCGCCAGCAGCCAACCATCCTACGAGCAGTACTTC; CDR3aa: CASSQPSYEQYF
v_gene: TRBV2; abundance: .; j_gene: TRBJ2-6; d_gene: .; CDR3nt: TGTGCCAGCAGGGGCAGGGTCACCTCTGGGGCCAACGTCCTGACTTTC; CDR3aa: CASRGRVTSGANVLTF
v_gene: TRBV20-1; abundance: few; j_gene: TRBJ2-5; d_gene: TRBD2; CDR3nt: TGCAGTGCTAGAGACCTTCCGGGACTAGTCGTGGAGACCCAGTACTTC; CDR3aa: CSARDLPGLVVETQYF
v_gene: TRBV2; abundance: .; j_gene: TRBJ2-2; d_gene: TRBD1; CDR3nt: TGTGCCAGCAGTGCCCGACAGGGTAACACCGGGGAGCTGTTTTTT; CDR3aa: CASSARQGNTGELFF
v_gene: TRBV7-9; abundance: many; j_gene: TRBJ2-2; d_gene: .; CDR3nt: TGTGCCAGTCCCGTAATAGAGAACACCGGGGAGCTGTTTTTT; CDR3aa: CASPVIENTGELFF
v_gene: TRBV20-1; abundance: once; j_gene: TRBJ2-3; d_gene: .; CDR3nt: TGCAGTGCTAGAGACAGGTACACAGATACGCAGTATTTT; CDR3aa: CSARDRYTDTQYF
v_gene: TRBV27; abundance: few; j_gene: TRBJ2-4; d_gene: TRBD2; CDR3nt: TGTGCCAGCGGTCGCGGGGGAGCCAAAAACATTCAGTACTTC; CDR3aa: CASGRGGAKNIQYF
v_gene: TRBV7-9; abundance: .; j_gene: TRBJ2-5; d_gene: TRBD1; CDR3nt: TGTGTCAGCAGCGTCTTGCGGGATGACAGGGGAGAGACCCAGTACTTC; CDR3aa: CVSSVLRDDRGETQYF
v_gene: TRBV27; abundance: .; j_gene: TRBJ2-5; d_gene: .; CDR3nt: TGTGCCAGCAGTCCCAGGGAAAGAAAAGAGACCCAGTACTTC; CDR3aa: CASSPRERKETQYF
v_gene: TRBV6-5; abundance: few; j_gene: TRBJ2-5; d_gene: .; CDR3nt: TGTGCCAGCAGTTACCCGCCCGGACACCCCGAGGGAGAGACCCAGTACTTC; CDR3aa: CASSYPPGHPEGETQYF
v_gene: TRBV29-1; abundance: few; j_gene: TRBJ1-4; d_gene: .; CDR3nt: TGCAGCGTTGAACTCGCGACCGGGTTCCGAATAGGAGAGCTGTTTTTT; CDR3aa: CSVELATGFRIGELFF
v_gene: TRBV19; abundance: few; j_gene: TRBJ1-5; d_gene: .; CDR3nt: TGTGCCAGTTATCCAGGAACCTCGAATCAGCCCCAGCATTTT; CDR3aa: CASYPGTSNQPQHF
v_gene: TRBV27; abundance: .; j_gene: TRBJ2-7; d_gene: TRBD1; CDR3nt: TGTGCCAGCAGTCCGACAGGGGGGCCTGGGGAGCAGTACTTC; CDR3aa: CASSPTGGPGEQYF
v_gene: TRBV28; abundance: .; j_gene: TRBJ1-1; d_gene: .; CDR3nt: TGTGCCAGCAGCCCGCCCGAGGGACGTGAAGCTTTCTTT; CDR3aa: CASSPPEGREAFF
v_gene: TRBV25-1; abundance: .; j_gene: TRBJ1-1; d_gene: TRBD1; CDR3nt: TGTGCCAGCAGTGAATATAAAGGGGGCCCGTCTGAAGCTTTCTTT; CDR3aa: CASSEYKGGPSEAFF
v_gene: TRBV11-2; abundance: few; j_gene: TRBJ1-2; d_gene: .; CDR3nt: TGTGCCAGCAGCCTCCGCGGGGACCCATTCTATGGCTACACCTTC; CDR3aa: CASSLRGDPFYGYTF
v_gene: TRBV12-3/TRBV12-4; abundance: .; j_gene: TRBJ1-6; d_gene: .; CDR3nt: TGTGCCAGCCGTACAGGGAGGATTAATTCACCCCTCCACTTT; CDR3aa: CASRTGRINSPLHF
v_gene: TRBV10-3; abundance: few; j_gene: TRBJ2-7; d_gene: .; CDR3nt: TGTGCCATCAGAGGCAACAGTGGTTCTACCTACGAGCAGTACTTC; CDR3aa: CAIRGNSGSTYEQYF
v_gene: TRBV27; abundance: .; j_gene: TRBJ1-1; d_gene: TRBD1; CDR3nt: TGTGCCAGCAGTACTCTTCAGGGGGCGCAGGTCGTGTCCACTGAAGCTTTCTTT; CDR3aa: CASSTLQGAQVVSTEAFF
v_gene: TRBV5-1; abundance: .; j_gene: TRBJ2-4; d_gene: TRBD2; CDR3nt: TGCGCCAGCAGCCCCCAAGCGGGGCTAGCCAAAAACATTCAGTACTTC; CDR3aa: CASSPQAGLAKNIQYF
v_gene: TRBV27; abundance: .; j_gene: TRBJ1-1; d_gene: .; CDR3nt: TGTGCCAGCACCGATGGGAACACTGAAGCTTTCTTT; CDR3aa: CASTDGNTEAFF
v_gene: TRBV19; abundance: many; j_gene: TRBJ1-1; d_gene: .; CDR3nt: TGTGCCAGTAAGTCCTCTGAGGGGACTGAAGCTTTCTTT; CDR3aa: CASKSSEGTEAFF
v_gene: TRBV14; abundance: .; j_gene: TRBJ2-2; d_gene: .; CDR3nt: TGTGCCAGCAGCCGCAAAGGGGAGAACACCGGGGAGCTGTTTTTT; CDR3aa: CASSRKGENTGELFF
v_gene: TRBV9; abundance: .; j_gene: TRBJ2-3; d_gene: TRBD2; CDR3nt: TGTGCCAGCAGCTTCCTAGGAAGCGGGGGTCTCGGGGATACGCAGTATTTT; CDR3aa: CASSFLGSGGLGDTQYF
v_gene: TRBV2; abundance: once; j_gene: TRBJ2-3; d_gene: TRBD2; CDR3nt: TGTGCCAGCAGTGAAAGACTAGCGGGGGGCCTCACAGATACGCAGTATTTT; CDR3aa: CASSERLAGGLTDTQYF
v_gene: TRBV5-1; abundance: many; j_gene: TRBJ2-1; d_gene: TRBD2; CDR3nt: TGTGCCAGCAGCATACTAGCGGGGGGGCCTTACAATGAGCAGTTCTTC; CDR3aa: CASSILAGGPYNEQFF
v_gene: TRBV7-7; abundance: few; j_gene: TRBJ2-5; d_gene: .; CDR3nt: TGTGCTAGCAGCTTATCAGTTGGAGAGACCCAGTACTTC; CDR3aa: CASSLSVGETQYF
v_gene: TRBV12-3/TRBV12-4; abundance: many; j_gene: TRBJ1-3; d_gene: .; CDR3nt: TGTGCCAGCCGGGACGGTAACTCTGGAAACACCATATATTTT; CDR3aa: CASRDGNSGNTIYF
v_gene: TRBV6-1; abundance: few; j_gene: TRBJ2-5; d_gene: TRBD1; CDR3nt: TGTGCCAGCAGTGCGGGGGACAGGGGGCGGGAGACCCAGTACTTC; CDR3aa: CASSAGDRGRETQYF
v_gene: TRBV7-3; abundance: .; j_gene: TRBJ1-2; d_gene: .; CDR3nt: TGTGCCAGCAGCTTAACAGGCAATTACACCTTC; CDR3aa: CASSLTGNYTF